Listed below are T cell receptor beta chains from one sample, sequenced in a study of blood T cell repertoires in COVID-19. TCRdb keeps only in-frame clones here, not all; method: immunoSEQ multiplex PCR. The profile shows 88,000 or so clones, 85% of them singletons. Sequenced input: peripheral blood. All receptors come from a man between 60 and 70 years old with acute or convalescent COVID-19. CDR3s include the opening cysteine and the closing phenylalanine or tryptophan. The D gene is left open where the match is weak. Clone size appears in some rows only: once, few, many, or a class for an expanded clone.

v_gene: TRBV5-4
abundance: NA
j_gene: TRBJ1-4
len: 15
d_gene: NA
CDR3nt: TGTGCCAGCAGCTTGGCGGGTCAGGGCGAGGAAAAACTGTTTTTT
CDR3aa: CASSLAGQGEEKLFF

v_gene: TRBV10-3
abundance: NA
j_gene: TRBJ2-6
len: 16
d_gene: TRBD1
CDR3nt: TGTGCCATCAGACCAGGACAGGGTTCCGGGGCCAACGTCCTGACTTTC
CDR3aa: CAIRPGQGSGANVLTF

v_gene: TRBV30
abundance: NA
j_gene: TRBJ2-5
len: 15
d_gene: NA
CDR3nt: TGTGCCTGGAGTGTACCAGCGGGTCACCAAGAGACCCAGTACTTC
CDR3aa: CAWSVPAGHQETQYF

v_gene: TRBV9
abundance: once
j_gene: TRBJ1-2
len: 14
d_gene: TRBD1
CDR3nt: TGTGCCAGCAGCATGAGGGGGCAAGACTATGGCTACACCTTC
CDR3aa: CASSMRGQDYGYTF

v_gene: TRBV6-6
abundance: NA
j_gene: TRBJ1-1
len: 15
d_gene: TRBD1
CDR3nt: TGTGCCAGCAGTTCTACGACAGGGGGGGACACTGAAGCTTTCTTT
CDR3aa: CASSSTTGGDTEAFF

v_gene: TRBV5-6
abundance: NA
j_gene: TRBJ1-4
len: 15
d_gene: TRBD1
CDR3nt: TGTGCCAGCAGCGGGACAGGGTATGCTAATGAAAAACTGTTTTTT
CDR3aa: CASSGTGYANEKLFF

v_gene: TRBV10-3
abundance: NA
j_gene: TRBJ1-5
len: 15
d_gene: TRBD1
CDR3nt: TGTGCCATCAGTGTTAGCAGGGGGGTCAATCAGCCCCAGCATTTT
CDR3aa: CAISVSRGVNQPQHF

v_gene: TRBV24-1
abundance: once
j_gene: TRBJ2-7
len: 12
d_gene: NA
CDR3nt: TGTGCCCACCCCCGGGGCTCCTACGAGCAGTACTTC
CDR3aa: CAHPRGSYEQYF

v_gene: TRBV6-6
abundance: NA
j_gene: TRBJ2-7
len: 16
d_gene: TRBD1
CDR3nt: TGTGCCAGCAGTTACCCCCTGACAGGGAAGGGTTACGAGCAGTACTTC
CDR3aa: CASSYPLTGKGYEQYF

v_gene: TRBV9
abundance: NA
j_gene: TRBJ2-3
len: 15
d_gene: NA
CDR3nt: TGTGCCAGCAGCGTAGTGGGAGAGGTGACAGATACGCAGTATTTT
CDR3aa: CASSVVGEVTDTQYF

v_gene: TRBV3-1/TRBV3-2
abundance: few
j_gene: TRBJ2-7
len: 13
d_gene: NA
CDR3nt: TGTGCCAGCAGCCAAACTAGGGGAGGCGAGCAGTACTTC
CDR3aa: CASSQTRGGEQYF

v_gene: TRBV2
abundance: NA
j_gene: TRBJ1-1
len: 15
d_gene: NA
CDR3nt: TGTGCCAGCAGTGCGTTCCGGGCAGGGGAAACTGAAGCTTTCTTT
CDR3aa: CASSAFRAGETEAFF

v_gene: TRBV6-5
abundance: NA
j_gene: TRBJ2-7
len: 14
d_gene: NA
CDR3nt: TGTGCCAGCAGTCCCACAGCCATTTCCTACGAGCAGTACTTC
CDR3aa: CASSPTAISYEQYF

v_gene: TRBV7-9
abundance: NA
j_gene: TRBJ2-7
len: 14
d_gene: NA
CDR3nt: TGTGCCAGCAGCCCTCGGGCAGGGCCTGAAGAGCAGTACTTC
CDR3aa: CASSPRAGPEEQYF

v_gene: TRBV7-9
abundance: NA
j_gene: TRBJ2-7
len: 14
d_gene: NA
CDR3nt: TGTGCCAGCAGCTTAGTTACGGGGGCCTACGAGCAGTACTTC
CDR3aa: CASSLVTGAYEQYF

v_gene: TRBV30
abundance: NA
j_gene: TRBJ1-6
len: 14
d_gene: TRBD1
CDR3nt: TGTGCCTGGAGTCCCGGCAGGGGGGATTCACCCCTCCACTTT
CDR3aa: CAWSPGRGDSPLHF